The rows below give T cell receptor beta chains drawn from one sample of a study of T cell changes during pregnancy in multiple sclerosis. Using immunoSEQ multiplex PCR, the repertoire was profiled, and TCRdb retains in-frame clones only, with some absent. The repertoire holds about 59,000 clones, with roughly 90% as singletons. Here the sequenced sample was peripheral blood, taken in the first trimester of pregnancy. Source of these receptors: a female donor with multiple sclerosis, enrolled in a pregnancy study. Each CDR3 is given with its conserved first and last residue. The order of the fields is J gene, clone size, V gene, D gene, CDR3 DNA, CDR3 protein. The D gene is left open where the match is weak. Expanded clones get a size class; other rows say once, few or many, or leave the size out.

>TRBJ2-1|.|TRBV7-2|TRBD2
TGTGCCAGCAGCGCGGGAGGGACTAGCAATTACAATGAGCAGTTCTTC
CASSAGGTSNYNEQFF
>TRBJ2-1|once|TRBV14|.
TGTGCCAGCAGCCAAGAAGTAGGGGCCGGACCCTACAATGAGCAGTTCTTC
CASSQEVGAGPYNEQFF
>TRBJ2-3|.|TRBV11-3|TRBD2
TGTGCCAGCAGCTTAGGCCGACTAGCGGGCGAGAGCACAGATACGCAGTATTTT
CASSLGRLAGESTDTQYF
>TRBJ2-3|.|TRBV6-6|.
TGTGCCAGCAGTTATCAGTTTAGCACAGATACGCAGTATTTT
CASSYQFSTDTQYF
>TRBJ1-2|.|TRBV19|.
TGTGCCAGTAGTATAGATCTATTCGACAGGTCGGAGGGCTACACCTTC
CASSIDLFDRSEGYTF
>TRBJ1-2|.|TRBV11-3|.
TGTGCCAGCAGCTTCGGGACTTCTTATGGCTACACCTTC
CASSFGTSYGYTF
>TRBJ2-7|.|TRBV27|TRBD1
TGTGCCAGCAGTGAGGGGACAGGGGGCTACGAGCAGTACTTC
CASSEGTGGYEQYF
>TRBJ2-1|few|TRBV6-4|.
TGTGCCAGCAGTGAAGAGGGTGAAGGCTACAATGAGCAGTTCTTC
CASSEEGEGYNEQFF
>TRBJ2-7|.|TRBV19|.
TGTGCCAGTACTCCATCCGACAGGTACGAGCAGTACTTC
CASTPSDRYEQYF
>TRBJ2-1|.|TRBV15|TRBD2
TGTGCCACCAGCAGAGATCTAAGGAGACTAGCGGAATACAATGAGCAGTTCTTC
CATSRDLRRLAEYNEQFF
>TRBJ2-1|.|TRBV6-5|TRBD2
TGTGCCAGCAAAAGAACTAGCGACTATTTCAATGAGCAGTTCTTC
CASKRTSDYFNEQFF